Each of the 32 T cell receptor beta chains below was sequenced from the same sample in a study of cytomegalovirus exposure and HLA in healthy donors. Libraries were prepared by immunoSEQ multiplex PCR; TCRdb keeps only in-frame clonotypes and omits some of them. Of hundreds of thousands of clones in the sample, just over 85% were seen once. Sequencing used PBMCs. The source of these receptors is a woman between 18 and 30 years old in good health and CMV-seronegative.

This clone was seen a handful of times. CDR3 region: CASSQGQVPYNEQFF. DNA of the CDR3: TGTGCCAGCAGCCAAGGACAGGTTCCCTACAATGAGCAGTTCTTC. This chain uses TRBV4-2 with TRBJ2-1; possible D gene TRBD1, 6 bases. Germline V gene lookup returns CDR1 LGHNA and CDR2 YNFKEQ. The CDR3 length is 15 residues. The ends were cut back, 1 base at V and 2 bases at J, with 9 bases in the middle.

The rearrangement uses TRBV29-1 and TRBJ1-3; 8 bases are a match to TRBD1. The germline V gene has CDR1 SQVTM and CDR2 ANQGSEA. The CDR3 is 12 residues long. Losses at the gene ends were 3 bases for V and 8 bases for J; bases not matched to a gene: 3. Written as DNA, the CDR3 is TGCAGCGTTGAGGGACAGGCTGACACCATATATTTT. This gives the protein CSVEGQADTIYF.

The chain links TRBV2 to TRBJ1-5, with D uncertain. Trimming shortened V by 5 bases and J by 8 bases, and 13 bases separated the two germline ends. Germline V lookup: CDR1 SNHLY, CDR2 FYNNEI. The CDR3 totals 13 residues. The CDR3 reads CASSSLYVEPQHF. DNA for the CDR3: TGTGCCAGCAGTTCTCTATATGTTGAGCCCCAGCATTTT.

This clone was counted a single time. This chain joins TRBV7-9 and TRBJ2-5; 9 bases are a match to TRBD1. The J segment lost 5 bases and the V segment lost 6 bases, leaving 13 bases of the junction unmatched. The CDR3 is 16 amino acids. CDR1 SEHNR and CDR2 FQNEAQ come from the germline V gene (reference sequence). CDR3 bases: TGTGCCAGCAGGCAAAACAGGGGGCCAGGAAGGGAGACCCAGTACTTC. It yields the protein CASRQNRGPGRETQYF. The full variable domain, with the rest looked up from reference TRBV7-9 and TRBJ2-5, is DTGVSQNPRHKITKRGQNVTFRCDPISEHNRLYWYRQTLGQGPEFLTYFQNEAQLEKSRLLSDRFSAERPKGSFSTLEIQRTEQGDSAMYLCASRQNRGPGRETQYFGPGTRLLVL.

The V gene is TRBV11-2, the J gene TRBJ1-2, with D possibly TRBD1 on 5 matching bases. This CDR3 region has 12 residues. Germline CDR1 and CDR2: SGHAT and FQNNGV. The V gene lost 6 bases and the J gene lost 4 bases, with 9 bases spanning the gap. CDR3 sequence (DNA): TGTGCCAGCAGGGACACATTCTATGGCTACACCTTC. Encoded protein: CASRDTFYGYTF.

This chain joins TRBV13 and TRBJ1-5; 11 bases agree with TRBD1. V dropped 2 bases and J dropped 0; count of bases not matched to a gene: 6. The germline V gene has CDR1 PRHDT and CDR2 FYEKMQ (reference sequence). The CDR3 covers 18 residues. Here the CDR3 reads CASSLLGQGGDSNQPQHF. The CDR3, as DNA: TGTGCCAGCAGCTTATTGGGACAGGGGGGGGATAGCAATCAGCCCCAGCATTTT.

The CDR3 here is CASTPAGGSYNEQFF. The CDR3 DNA reads as TGTGCCAGCACTCCAGCGGGAGGCTCCTACAATGAGCAGTTCTTC. The V and J genes are TRBV27 and TRBJ2-1, with 9 bases that match TRBD2. Trimming removed 7 bases from V and 0 bases from J; junction bases left unmatched: 4. The germline V gene has CDR1 MNHEY and CDR2 SMNVEV (reference sequence). The CDR3 covers 15 residues.

The chain recombines TRBV5-8 with TRBJ2-1, with a tentative D call TRBD2 (5 bases). V dropped 6 bases and J dropped 0 bases, with 13 bases sitting between them. In germline, CDR1 is SGHTS, CDR2 YDEGEE. The CDR3 has 15 amino acids. The CDR3 loop is CASTFGDSSYNEQFF. CDR3 nucleotides: TGTGCCAGCACCTTCGGGGATAGCTCCTACAATGAGCAGTTCTTC.

This clone was picked up a small number of times. V usage is TRBV2 and J usage is TRBJ2-2, with 8 bases fitting TRBD2. The CDR3 is made up of 15 amino acids. J lost 0 bases, V lost 3 bases, and 0 bases had no gene match. Germline V gene sequence: CDR1 SNHLY, CDR2 FYNNEI. CDR3 DNA: TGTGCCAGCAGTGAGGGACTAGCGAACACCGGGGAGCTGTTTTTT. Translating it yields CASSEGLANTGELFF.

The rearrangement uses TRBV7-6 and TRBJ1-1; a weak D match, TRBD1 (6 bases). Trimming left V 5 bases short and J 3 bases short, with 19 bases between. The CDR3 totals 16 residues. CDR1 and CDR2 (germline): SGHVS, FNYEAQ. The CDR3 reads CASSAIYQGWDTEAFF. DNA for the CDR3: TGTGCCAGCAGCGCGATCTACCAGGGGTGGGACACTGAAGCTTTCTTT. The whole variable domain, filled in from reference TRBV7-6 and TRBJ1-1, reads GAGVSQSPRYKVTKRGQDVALRCDPISGHVSLYWYRQALGQGPEFLTYFNYEAQQDKSGLPNDRFSAERPEGSISTLTIQRTEQRDSAMYRCASSAIYQGWDTEAFFGQGTRLTVV.

This chain uses TRBV7-9 with TRBJ1-5; 8 nucleotides match TRBD1. CDR1 and CDR2 (germline): SEHNR, FQNEAQ (reference sequence). Germline trimming cut 1 base from V and 8 bases from J; bases unmatched to any gene: 16. The CDR3 spans 18 residues. CDR3 loop: CASSLEGRQGTESEPQHF. The CDR3 region has the DNA TGTGCCAGCAGCTTAGAAGGGAGACAGGGGACAGAATCAGAGCCCCAGCATTTT.

This chain uses TRBV18 with TRBJ1-5; 8 nucleotides line up with TRBD1. Germline V gene data show CDR1 as KGHSH and CDR2 as LQKENI. The CDR3 spans 14 residues. The V gene end was trimmed by 3 bases and the J gene end by 7 bases; junction bases not matched to a gene: 5. The CDR3 bases are TGTGCCAGCTCACCCTCAGGGGGCGGACAGCCCCAGCATTTT. This encodes CASSPSGGGQPQHF. Full variable domain (missing parts from reference TRBV18 and TRBJ1-5): NAGVMQNPRHLVRRRGQEARLRCSPMKGHSHVYWYRQLPEEGLKFMVYLQKENIIDESGMPKERFSAEFPKEGPSILRIQQVVRGDSAAYFCASSPSGGGQPQHFGDGTRLSIL.

The DNA for the CDR3 is TGTGCCTGGAGTTCAGGACTAGCGGGATATTCGGCAGATACGCAGTATTTT. It encodes CAWSSGLAGYSADTQYF. The rearrangement links TRBV30 to TRBJ2-3; TRBD2 matches 12 bases. V was clipped by 2 bases and J by 4 bases; unmatched bases: 10. Germline lookup yields CDR1 GTSNPN and CDR2 SVGIG (reference sequence). The CDR3 is 17 residues long.

This clone was picked up a small number of times. The chain couples TRBV19 to TRBJ2-7; possible D gene TRBD2, 5 bases. CDR3 length: 12 residues. Germline-derived CDR1 and CDR2 are LNHDA and SQIVND (reference sequence). Trimming cost V 7 bases and J 4 bases, with 11 bases left between them. The chain's CDR3 is CASMGVPYEQYF. CDR3 DNA sequence: TGTGCCAGTATGGGAGTCCCGTACGAGCAGTACTTC.

The chain is built from TRBV27 and TRBJ1-2; 7 bases are a match to TRBD1. This CDR3 spans 14 amino acids. Germline V gives CDR1 MNHEY, CDR2 SMNVEV (reference sequence). The trim removed 0 bases at V and 7 bases at J, leaving 5 bases unmatched. The CDR3 reads CASSLSSGGSGYTF. The CDR3 coding sequence is TGTGCCAGCAGTTTATCATCAGGGGGAAGTGGCTACACCTTC.

This chain links TRBV4-2 with TRBJ1-2; 7 bases fit TRBD1. Per germline, CDR1 LGHNA and CDR2 YNFKEQ. The CDR3 loop spans 17 amino acids. Trimming cost V 2 bases and J 0 bases; bases outside gene matches: 9. The CDR3 here is CASSQLFGTVSNYGYTF. The CDR3 coding sequence is TGTGCCAGCAGCCAACTCTTCGGGACAGTCTCTAACTATGGCTACACCTTC.

The chain uses TRBV10-3 and TRBJ1-4; D perhaps matches TRBD1 (6 bases). CDR1 and CDR2 (germline): ENHRY, SYGVKD. Trimming shortened V by 6 bases and J by 8 bases, and 13 bases separated the two germline ends. The CDR3 runs to 13 residues. The DNA of the CDR3 is TGTGCCATCAGGGGACAAGAAATAGAAAAACTGTTTTTT. Translating it yields CAIRGQEIEKLFF.

This chain links TRBV27 with TRBJ2-7; 7 bases are a match to TRBD2. CDR3 length: 15 amino acids. Per germline, CDR1 MNHEY and CDR2 SMNVEV (reference sequence). J gave up 2 bases and V 2 bases, and 6 bases lay outside the gene matches. Here the CDR3 DNA reads TGTGCCAGCAGTTTAGCGAGGGGAGGGACCTACGAGCAGTACTTC. Its protein product is CASSLARGGTYEQYF.

The J gene is TRBJ1-1, the V gene TRBV5-1; TRBD1 might be the D (6 bases). Germline V gene lookup returns CDR1 SGHRS and CDR2 YFSETQ. V lost 0 bases and J 0 bases, leaving 9 bases between the germline ends. This CDR3 is 15 amino acids long. This chain's CDR3 is CASSLEAGVNTEAFF. CDR3 in DNA: TGCGCCAGCAGCTTGGAGGCAGGGGTGAACACTGAAGCTTTCTTT.

This chain uses TRBV7-9 with TRBJ2-5; 10 nucleotides agree with TRBD1. The CDR3 runs 16 residues. With V trimmed by 5 bases and J by 2 bases, 8 bases remained unmatched. Germline CDR1 and CDR2: SEHNR and FQNEAQ (reference sequence). The CDR3 here is CASSLGDRGEQETQYF. CDR3 in DNA: TGTGCCAGCAGCCTAGGGGACAGGGGAGAGCAAGAGACCCAGTACTTC.

This clone has just a few counts. The CDR3 reads CASSEQGLAYNEQFF. CDR3 DNA sequence: TGTGCCAGCAGTGAGCAGGGACTAGCTTACAATGAGCAGTTCTTC. The chain is built from TRBV6-4 and TRBJ2-1; 9 nucleotides line up with TRBD2. This CDR3 contains 15 residues. Losses at the gene ends were 3 bases for V and 4 bases for J; bases not matched to a gene: 4. Germline CDR1 is MRHNA and CDR2 is SNTAGT.

With respect to this clone: Since the CDR3 does not end with the conserved phenylalanine or tryptophan, this likely comes from a read error. It is unclear where the CDR3 begins or ends on the DNA, so no DNA is shown, and the CDR3 is as TCRdb lists it. The V call is TRBV19, the J call TRBJ2-7; no check of the table's D call, TRBD1, against the DNA was made. Germline CDR1 and CDR2: LNHDA and SQIVND (reference sequence). The CDR3 length equals 8 residues, ends included. The chain's CDR3 is CPLKWGSP.

J is TRBJ2-7 and V is TRBV6-5, with D perhaps matching TRBD1 (8 bases). Trimming stripped 5 bases from V and 5 bases from J, with 16 bases between. This CDR3 region has 14 residues. Germline V gives CDR1 MNHEY, CDR2 SVGAGI. CDR3 nucleotide sequence: TGTGCCAGCAGTACAGGGGGGGGGCTGCACGAGCAGTACTTC. Its protein is CASSTGGGLHEQYF.

J is TRBJ2-1 and V is TRBV6-5, with 10 bases matching TRBD2. Trimming removed 6 bases from V and 10 bases from J; junction bases left unmatched: 9. The germline CDR1 and CDR2 sequences are MNHEY and SVGAGI. CDR3 size: 14 residues. The CDR3 sequence: CASSPSGGLPEQFF. The CDR3 DNA is TGTGCCAGCAGCCCTAGCGGGGGCCTTCCAGAGCAGTTCTTC.

This CDR3 reads CASSEYRVGQPQHF. DNA for the CDR3: TGTGCCAGCAGTGAATACAGGGTTGGTCAGCCCCAGCATTTT. This chain connects TRBV25-1 to TRBJ1-5, with D possibly being TRBD1 (5 bases). The V gene lost 0 bases and the J gene lost 6 bases, with 9 bases spanning the gap. CDR3 length equals 14 residues. Germline CDR1 is MGHDK and CDR2 is SYGVNS.

The chain joins TRBV27 to TRBJ1-2, with 8 bases lining up with TRBD1. CDR3 size: 12 residues. The J segment lost 8 bases and the V segment lost 5 bases, leaving 4 bases of the junction unmatched. Germline loops: CDR1 MNHEY, CDR2 SMNVEV (reference sequence). The CDR3: CASSAGGEGYTF. In DNA, the CDR3 is TGTGCCAGCAGTGCAGGGGGCGAGGGCTACACCTTC.

The V gene is TRBV6-5, the J gene TRBJ1-3; D ambiguous. Germline CDR1 MNHEY, CDR2 SVGAGI. The CDR3 is made up of 16 amino acids. Trimming took off 0 bases at V and 2 bases at J, with 11 bases between the two ends. CDR3 protein: CASSYSNSATGNTIYF. CDR3 bases: TGTGCCAGCAGTTACTCGAACTCCGCCACTGGAAACACCATATATTTT.

The chain has TRBV5-1 and TRBJ2-4, with D possibly matching TRBD2 (5 bases). CDR1 is SGHRS, CDR2 YFSETQ, per germline. This CDR3 region has 19 residues. The ends were cut back, 2 bases at V and 0 bases at J, with 21 bases in the middle. DNA for the CDR3: TGCGCCAGCAGCTTCGGGATCCACGCAGGAGATCTAGCCAAAAACATTCAGTACTTC. This gives the protein CASSFGIHAGDLAKNIQYF.

The chain couples TRBV30 to TRBJ2-1, with a tentative D call TRBD2 (6 bases). Germline loops: CDR1 GTSNPN, CDR2 SVGIG (reference sequence). The CDR3 spans 13 residues. The CDR3 DNA is TGTGCTCTGGAGGGTGCAGCCTACAATGAGCAGTTCTTC. This sequence encodes CALEGAAYNEQFF.

J is TRBJ2-1 and V is TRBV29-1, with TRBD2 identical over 10 bases. The CDR3 totals 16 residues. Germline CDR1 and CDR2: SQVTM and ANQGSEA. V was clipped by 1 base and J by 8 bases; unmatched bases: 11. The CDR3 here is CSVEGPPGLASYEQFF. The CDR3 DNA follows: TGCAGCGTTGAAGGACCTCCGGGACTAGCGTCCTATGAGCAGTTCTTC.

The chain couples TRBV9 to TRBJ2-1; D gene uncertain. The length of the CDR3 is 14 residues. Trimming took 2 bases from V and 0 from J, leaving 6 bases between them. Germline CDR1 is SGDLS and CDR2 is YYNGEE. Written as DNA, the CDR3 is TGTGCCAGCAGCGTCACGAGCTCCTACAATGAGCAGTTCTTC. Translating gives CASSVTSSYNEQFF.

The V call is TRBV7-9, the J call TRBJ2-7, with D perhaps TRBD1 (6 bases). The CDR3 runs to 15 residues. Trimming removed 2 bases at V and 1 base at J, with 12 bases between. The germline gives CDR1 SEHNR, CDR2 FQNEAQ (reference sequence). DNA of the CDR3: TGTGCCAGCAGCTTATCCGGGACATCTTCCTACGAGCAGTACTTC. It codes for CASSLSGTSSYEQYF. The full variable domain, in which reference TRBV7-9 and TRBJ2-7 provide the parts outside the CDR3, is DTGVSQNPRHKITKRGQNVTFRCDPISEHNRLYWYRQTLGQGPEFLTYFQNEAQLEKSRLLSDRFSAERPKGSFSTLEIQRTEQGDSAMYLCASSLSGTSSYEQYFGPGTRLTVT.